The 11 T cell receptor beta chains reported below all come from one sample, sequenced in a study of T cells after yellow fever vaccination. Via MiXCR, TCRdb re-called the 5' RACE reads, giving one row per CDR3 protein. Of some 63,000 distinct CDR3 sequences detected, 6.5% to 9% appear once; the ten largest clones hold approximately 34%. This material consisted of CD8+ T cells sorted from PBMCs, taken 15 days after the yellow fever booster vaccination. These receptors all come from a man younger than 45 who received the YFV17D yellow fever vaccine.

This clonotype was seen repeatedly, ten times or more. The genes are TRBV20-1 and TRBJ2-5; D unresolved. The CDR3 extends over 13 amino acids. The V and J ends lost 3 bases and 4 bases respectively, with 12 bases between them. From germline, CDR1 is DFQATT and CDR2 SNEGSKA (reference sequence). For the CDR3, the DNA is TGCAGTGCTAGCCTATCGTCCTTAGAGACCCAGTACTTC. Amino acids: CSASLSSLETQYF.

This clonotype was counted at least ten times. The chain links TRBV6-1 to TRBJ2-3; 11 bases match TRBD2. Looked up from germline, CDR1 is MNHNS and CDR2 is SASEGT. V lost 6 bases and J lost 2; bases outside the gene matches: 7. The CDR3 runs 16 residues. The CDR3 DNA sequence: TGTGCCAGCAGCCCACTAGCGGGAGTTCTCACAGATACGCAGTATTTT. Amino acid sequence: CASSPLAGVLTDTQYF.

This clonotype came up many times. The chain employs TRBV6-2 or TRBV6-3 and TRBJ2-7; tentatively, D is TRBD1 or TRBD2 (5 bases each). Trimming pared 2 bases from V and 10 bases from J, leaving 18 bases between. Germline CDR1 MNHEY, CDR2 SVGEGT. The CDR3 has 14 amino acids. CDR3 residues: CASSYRDLPVDQYF. In DNA, the CDR3 is TGTGCCAGCAGTTACCGGGACCTTCCGGTCGACCAGTACTTC.

This clonotype appeared many times. DNA for the CDR3: TGCAGCGTTGACTACGGGGATCGGGAGCAGTACTTC. Its translation: CSVDYGDREQYF. This chain connects TRBV29-1 to TRBJ2-7; tentatively, D is TRBD2 (5 bases). Looked up from germline, CDR1 is SQVTM and CDR2 is ANQGSEA. CDR3 length: 12 amino acids. Trimming cost V 3 bases and J 7 bases, with 13 bases left between them.

This clonotype was recorded many times. The chain couples TRBV28 to TRBJ2-3; D unresolved. V shed 2 bases and J shed 6 bases, with 0 bases lying between them. The CDR3 is made up of 10 amino acids. Germline values: CDR1 MDHEN, CDR2 SYDVKM. The CDR3 spells CASSLDTQYF. The CDR3 DNA is TGTGCCAGCAGTTTAGATACGCAGTATTTT.

In its sample, this clonotype was seen a few times. The rearrangement joins TRBV21-1 to TRBJ1-2; TRBD1 reflects the table's D call only, with no check against the DNA. TRBV21-1 is given as a pseudogene. This CDR3 contains 12 residues. In nucleotides, the CDR3 is TGTGCCAGCAGCTCCACAGGGTTCGGCTACACCTTC. Translation: CASSSTGFGYTF.

This clonotype came up many times. This chain uses TRBV27 with TRBJ2-7, with a possible D match to TRBD1 (6 bases). The CDR3 sequence is 16 residues long. Germline CDR1 reads MNHEY; CDR2 reads SMNVEV (reference sequence). V was clipped by 2 bases and J by 9 bases, with 23 bases between them. The DNA for the CDR3 is TGTGCCAGCAGTTTACTACAGGGTTCCCCAAACCACTTGCAGTACTTC. This translates into CASSLLQGSPNHLQYF.

This clonotype was counted ten times or more. The chain links TRBV7-8 to TRBJ2-1; 7 nucleotides agree with TRBD2. J lost 3 bases, V lost 3 bases, and 5 bases had no gene match. Germline V gives CDR1 SGHVS, CDR2 FQNEAQ. CDR3 size: 15 residues. CDR3 sequence: CASSLYSGNYNEQFF. The CDR3 bases are TGTGCCAGCAGCTTGTACAGCGGGAACTACAATGAGCAGTTCTTC.

This clonotype was detected many times. This rearrangement joins TRBV19 to TRBJ2-5; no definite D call. The CDR3 totals 13 residues. Trimming stripped 6 bases from V and 4 bases from J, with 12 bases between. CDR1 is LNHDA, CDR2 SQIVND, per germline (reference sequence). The chain's CDR3 is CASSAAEGETQYF. CDR3 bases: TGTGCCAGTAGCGCCGCTGAAGGAGAGACCCAGTACTTC.

This clonotype has ten or more counts. The chain carries TRBV29-1 and TRBJ2-1; no clear D. The V and J ends lost 4 bases and 3 bases respectively, with 16 bases between them. Germline CDR1 SQVTM, CDR2 ANQGSEA. This CDR3 spans 15 amino acids. Here the CDR3 DNA reads TGCAGCGTTGGAGGTGGGGTGGACCACTACAATGAGCAGTTCTTC. Translation: CSVGGGVDHYNEQFF.

This clonotype showed up many times. V usage is TRBV27 and J usage is TRBJ2-7; TRBD1 matches 8 bases. V gave up 5 bases and J gave up 0 bases; unmatched junction bases: 3. The CDR3 covers 14 residues. Germline assignment: CDR1 MNHEY and CDR2 SMNVEV (reference sequence). The CDR3, as DNA: TGTGCCAGCAGTACAGGGGGTAGCTCCTACGAGCAGTACTTC. It specifies CASSTGGSSYEQYF.